This T cell receptor (beta chain) was obtained from a study of cytomegalovirus exposure and HLA in healthy donors. Background on the study: There were roughly 120 million unique TCR beta sequences, drawn from about 190 million T cells, in an earlier analysis. Study-wide points: It was reportedly the case that the classifier diagnosed cytomegalovirus status with high specificity and sensitivity. In vitro checks showed that a few CMV-associated chains really do target CMV antigens.

As concerns this clone: Its antigen is unidentified. Relative to the germline gene, one junction end is altered; a read error may explain this.

The CDR3 is made up of 13 amino acids. The germline V gene has CDR1 SSHAT and CDR2 FNYEAQ (reference sequence). 60 Vbeta and 13 Jbeta primers were used in PCR. Method: immunoSEQ multiplex PCR; TCRdb's copy keeps in-frame clones and lacks some. The data show roughly 180,000 clones, more than 80% seen once. This chain links TRBV7-7 with TRBJ2-5; D is uncertain. Sequencing was performed on PBMCs. The origin of this receptor is a man aged 18 to 35 in good health and CMV-seronegative. CDR3 sequence reads: CASSLGAKETQYF. Here the CDR3 DNA reads TGTGCTAGCAGCTTAGGAGCCAAAGAGACCCAGTACTTC.